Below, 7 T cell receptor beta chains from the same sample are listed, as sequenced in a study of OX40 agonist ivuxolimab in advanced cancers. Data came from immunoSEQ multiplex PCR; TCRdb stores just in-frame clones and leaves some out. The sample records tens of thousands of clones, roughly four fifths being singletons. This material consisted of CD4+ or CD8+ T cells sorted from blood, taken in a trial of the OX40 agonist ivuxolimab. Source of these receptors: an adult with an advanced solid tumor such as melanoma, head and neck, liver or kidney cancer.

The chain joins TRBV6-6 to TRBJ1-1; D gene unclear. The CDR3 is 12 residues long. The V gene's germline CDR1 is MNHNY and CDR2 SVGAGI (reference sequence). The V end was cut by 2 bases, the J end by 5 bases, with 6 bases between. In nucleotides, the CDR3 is TGTGCCAGCAGTTACCGGTCGACTGAAGCTTTCTTT. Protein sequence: CASSYRSTEAFF.

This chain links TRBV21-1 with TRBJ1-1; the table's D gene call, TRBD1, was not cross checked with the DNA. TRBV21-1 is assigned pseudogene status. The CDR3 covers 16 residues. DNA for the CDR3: TGTGCCAGCAGCAAAGTGACAGGGGATAGGGACACTGAAGCTTTCTTT. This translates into CASSKVTGDRDTEAFF.

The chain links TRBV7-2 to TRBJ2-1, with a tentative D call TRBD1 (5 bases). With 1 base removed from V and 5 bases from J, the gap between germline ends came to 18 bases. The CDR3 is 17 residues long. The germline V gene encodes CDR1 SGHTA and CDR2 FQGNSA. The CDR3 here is CASSLVSRAQKNNEQFF. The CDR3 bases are TGTGCCAGCAGCTTAGTGTCCAGGGCCCAAAAGAACAATGAGCAGTTCTTC.

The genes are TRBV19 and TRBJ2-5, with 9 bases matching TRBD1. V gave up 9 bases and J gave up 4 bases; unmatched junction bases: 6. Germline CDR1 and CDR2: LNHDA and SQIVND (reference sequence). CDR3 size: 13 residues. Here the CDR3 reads CASALTGGETQYF. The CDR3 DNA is TGTGCCAGCGCCCTGACAGGGGGAGAGACCCAGTACTTC.

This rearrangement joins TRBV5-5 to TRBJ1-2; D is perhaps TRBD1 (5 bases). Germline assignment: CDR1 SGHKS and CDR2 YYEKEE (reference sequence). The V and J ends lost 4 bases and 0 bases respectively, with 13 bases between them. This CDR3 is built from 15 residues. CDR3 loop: CASSTPRGSNYGYTF. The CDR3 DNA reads TGTGCCAGCAGCACCCCCCGGGGGTCTAACTATGGCTACACCTTC.

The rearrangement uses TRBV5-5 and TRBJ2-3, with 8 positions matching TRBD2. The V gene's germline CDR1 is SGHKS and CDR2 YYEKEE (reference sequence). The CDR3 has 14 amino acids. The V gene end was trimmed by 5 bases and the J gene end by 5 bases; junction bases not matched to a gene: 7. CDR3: CASRYTSGGDTQYF. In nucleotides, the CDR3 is TGTGCCAGCAGATACACCAGCGGGGGAGATACGCAGTATTTT.

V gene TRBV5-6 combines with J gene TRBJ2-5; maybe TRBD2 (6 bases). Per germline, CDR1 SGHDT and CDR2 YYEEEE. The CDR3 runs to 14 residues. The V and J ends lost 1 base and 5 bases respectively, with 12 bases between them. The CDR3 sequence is CASSLSRGFETQYF. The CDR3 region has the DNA TGTGCCAGCAGCTTGAGTCGGGGGTTCGAGACCCAGTACTTC.